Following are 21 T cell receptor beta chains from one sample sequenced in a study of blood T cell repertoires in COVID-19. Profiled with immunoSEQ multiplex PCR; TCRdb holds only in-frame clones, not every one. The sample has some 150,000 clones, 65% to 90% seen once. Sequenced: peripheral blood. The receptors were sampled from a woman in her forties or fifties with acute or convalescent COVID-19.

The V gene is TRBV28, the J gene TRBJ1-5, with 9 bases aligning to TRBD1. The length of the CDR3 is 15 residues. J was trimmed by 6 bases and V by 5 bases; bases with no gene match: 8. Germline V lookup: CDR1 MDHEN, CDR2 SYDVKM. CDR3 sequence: CASSQTTGGGQPQHF. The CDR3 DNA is TGTGCCAGCAGTCAGACTACAGGGGGCGGTCAGCCCCAGCATTTT.

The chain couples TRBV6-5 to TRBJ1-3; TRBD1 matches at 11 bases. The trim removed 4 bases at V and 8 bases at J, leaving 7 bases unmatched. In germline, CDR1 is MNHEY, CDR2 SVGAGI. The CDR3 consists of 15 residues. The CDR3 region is CASSWGGTGGDTIYF. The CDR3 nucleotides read TGTGCCAGCAGTTGGGGAGGGACAGGGGGAGACACCATATATTTT.

The chain's CDR3 is CATSIQDRGWTRGETQYF. CDR3 nucleotides: TGTGCCACCAGCATCCAGGACCGGGGCTGGACCAGGGGAGAGACCCAGTACTTC. The V and J genes are TRBV15 and TRBJ2-5, with a weak D call TRBD1 (6 bases). Germline V gives CDR1 LNHNV, CDR2 YYDKDF (reference sequence). Trimming cost V 4 bases and J 4 bases, with 25 bases left between them. The CDR3 is made up of 18 amino acids. The full variable domain, with the rest looked up from reference TRBV15 and TRBJ2-5, is DAMVIQNPRYQVTQFGKPVTLSCSQTLNHNVMYWYQQKSSQAPKLLFHYYDKDFNNEADTPDNFQSRRPNTSFCFLDIRSPGLGDTAMYLCATSIQDRGWTRGETQYFGPGTRLLVL.

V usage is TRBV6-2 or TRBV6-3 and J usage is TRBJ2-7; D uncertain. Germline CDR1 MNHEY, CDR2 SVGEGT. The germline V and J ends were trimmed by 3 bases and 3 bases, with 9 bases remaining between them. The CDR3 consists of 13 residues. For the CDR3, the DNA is TGTGCCAGCAGTTATCGCTTAGTCTACGAGCAGTACTTC. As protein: CASSYRLVYEQYF.

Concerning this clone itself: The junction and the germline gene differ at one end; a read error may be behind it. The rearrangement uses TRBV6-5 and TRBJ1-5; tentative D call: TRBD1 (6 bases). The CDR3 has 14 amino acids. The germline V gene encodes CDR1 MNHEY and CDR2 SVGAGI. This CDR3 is CASSNSGVGQPQHF. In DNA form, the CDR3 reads TGTGCCAGCAGTAACTCAGGGGTTGGTCAGCCCCAGCATTTT.

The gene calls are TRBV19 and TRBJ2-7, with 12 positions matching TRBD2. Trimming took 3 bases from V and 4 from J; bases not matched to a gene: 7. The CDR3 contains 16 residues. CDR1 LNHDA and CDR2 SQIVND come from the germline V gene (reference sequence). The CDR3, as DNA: TGTGCCAGTAGTATCCCCGCTAGCGGGGGGGGATACGAGCAGTACTTC. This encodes CASSIPASGGGYEQYF.

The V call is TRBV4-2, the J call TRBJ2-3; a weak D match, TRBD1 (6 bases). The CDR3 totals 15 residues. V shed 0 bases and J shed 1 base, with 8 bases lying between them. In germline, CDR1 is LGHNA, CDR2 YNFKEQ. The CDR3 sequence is CASSQDNRGTDTQYF. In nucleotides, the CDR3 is TGTGCCAGCAGCCAAGATAACAGGGGCACAGATACGCAGTATTTT.

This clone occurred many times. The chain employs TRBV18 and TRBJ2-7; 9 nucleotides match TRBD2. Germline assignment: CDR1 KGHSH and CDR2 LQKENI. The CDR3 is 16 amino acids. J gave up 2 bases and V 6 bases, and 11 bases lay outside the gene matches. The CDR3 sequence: CASSQSGGGAAYEQYF. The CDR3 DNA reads TGTGCCAGCTCTCAATCCGGCGGGGGGGCCGCCTACGAGCAGTACTTC.

This CDR3 reads CASSQPQGDEQFF. In DNA, the CDR3 is TGCGCCAGCAGCCAACCACAGGGGGATGAGCAGTTCTTC. The chain employs TRBV4-1 and TRBJ2-1, with 8 bases matching TRBD1. After removal of 2 bases from V and 8 bases from J, the junction contained 2 bases not matched to a gene. Looked up from germline, CDR1 is MGHRA and CDR2 is YSYEKL. The CDR3 has 13 amino acids.

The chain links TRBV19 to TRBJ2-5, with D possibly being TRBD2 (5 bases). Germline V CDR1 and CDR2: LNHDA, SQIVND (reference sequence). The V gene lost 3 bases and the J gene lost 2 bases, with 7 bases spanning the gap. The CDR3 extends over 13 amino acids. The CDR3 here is CASSITSQETQYF. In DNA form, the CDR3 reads TGTGCCAGTAGTATCACTAGTCAAGAGACCCAGTACTTC.

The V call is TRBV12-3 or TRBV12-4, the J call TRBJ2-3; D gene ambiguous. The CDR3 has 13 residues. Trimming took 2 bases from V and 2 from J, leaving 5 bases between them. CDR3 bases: TGTGCCAGCAGTTTAACAGACACAGATACGCAGTATTTT. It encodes CASSLTDTDTQYF.

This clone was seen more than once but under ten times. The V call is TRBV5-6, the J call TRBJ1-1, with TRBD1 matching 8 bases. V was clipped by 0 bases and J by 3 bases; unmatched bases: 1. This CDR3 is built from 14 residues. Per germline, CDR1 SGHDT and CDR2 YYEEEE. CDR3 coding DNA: TGTGCCAGCAGCTTGGTGACAGGGGACACTGAAGCTTTCTTT. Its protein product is CASSLVTGDTEAFF.

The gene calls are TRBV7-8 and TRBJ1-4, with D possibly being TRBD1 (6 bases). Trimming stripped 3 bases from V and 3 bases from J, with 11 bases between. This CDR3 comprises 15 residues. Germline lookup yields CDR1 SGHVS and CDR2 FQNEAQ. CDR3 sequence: CASSFTGTSNEKLFF. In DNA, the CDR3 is TGTGCCAGCAGCTTTACAGGGACCTCTAATGAAAAACTGTTTTTT.

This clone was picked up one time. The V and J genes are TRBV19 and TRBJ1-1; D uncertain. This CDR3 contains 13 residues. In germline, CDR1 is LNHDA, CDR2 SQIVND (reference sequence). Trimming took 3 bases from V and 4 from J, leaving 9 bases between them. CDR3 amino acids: CASSIEWSTEAFF. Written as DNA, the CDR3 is TGTGCCAGTAGTATTGAGTGGAGCACTGAAGCTTTCTTT.

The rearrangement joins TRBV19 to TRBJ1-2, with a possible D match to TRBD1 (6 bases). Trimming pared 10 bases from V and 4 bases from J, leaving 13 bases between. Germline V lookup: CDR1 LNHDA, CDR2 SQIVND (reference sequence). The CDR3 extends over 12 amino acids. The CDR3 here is CATNRASYGYTF. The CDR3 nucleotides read TGTGCCACGAACAGGGCCAGCTATGGCTACACCTTC.

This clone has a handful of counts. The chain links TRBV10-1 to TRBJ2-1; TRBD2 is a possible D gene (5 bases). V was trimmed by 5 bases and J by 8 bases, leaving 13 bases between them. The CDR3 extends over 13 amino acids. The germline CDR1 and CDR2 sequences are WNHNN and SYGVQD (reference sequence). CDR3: CASSRWVGDEQFF. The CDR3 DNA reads TGCGCCAGCAGTCGATGGGTGGGAGATGAGCAGTTCTTC.

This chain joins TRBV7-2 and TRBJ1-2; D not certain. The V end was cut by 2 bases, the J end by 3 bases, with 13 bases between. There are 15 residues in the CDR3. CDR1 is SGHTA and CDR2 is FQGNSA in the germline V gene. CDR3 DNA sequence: TGTGCCAGCAGCTTAATATCCTCCGGGTACTATGGCTACACCTTC. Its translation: CASSLISSGYYGYTF.

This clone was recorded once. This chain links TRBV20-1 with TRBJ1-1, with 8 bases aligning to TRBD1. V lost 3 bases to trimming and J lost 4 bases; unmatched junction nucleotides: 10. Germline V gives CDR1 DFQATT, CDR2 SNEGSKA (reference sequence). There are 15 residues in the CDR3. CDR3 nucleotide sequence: TGCAGTGCTAGTAACAGGGGGTCTCACGGCACTGAAGCTTTCTTT. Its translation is CSASNRGSHGTEAFF.

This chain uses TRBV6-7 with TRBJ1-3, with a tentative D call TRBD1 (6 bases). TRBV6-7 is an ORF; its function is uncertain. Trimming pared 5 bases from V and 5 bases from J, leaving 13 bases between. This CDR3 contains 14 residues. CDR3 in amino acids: CASSPGTTRNTIYF. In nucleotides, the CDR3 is TGTGCCAGCAGTCCCGGGACAACTCGAAACACCATATATTTT.

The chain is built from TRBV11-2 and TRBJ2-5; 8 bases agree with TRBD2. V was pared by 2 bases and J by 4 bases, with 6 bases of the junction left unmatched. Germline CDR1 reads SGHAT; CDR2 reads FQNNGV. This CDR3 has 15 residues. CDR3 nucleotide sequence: TGTGCCAGCAGCTTATCTATAGCGGGGTTAGAGACCCAGTACTTC. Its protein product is CASSLSIAGLETQYF. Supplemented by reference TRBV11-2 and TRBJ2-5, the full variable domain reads EAGVAQSPRYKIIEKRQSVAFWCNPISGHATLYWYQQILGQGPKLLIQFQNNGVVDDSQLPKDRFSAERLKGVDSTLKIQPAKLEDSAVYLCASSLSIAGLETQYFGPGTRLLVL.

The CDR3 nucleotides read TGTGCCAGTTCAGGGGGCACTGAATTTAAAGCTTTCTTT. This sequence encodes CASSGGTEFKAFF. V gene TRBV27 combines with J gene TRBJ1-1; 8 bases map to TRBD1. CDR3 length: 13 residues. Unmatched junction bases numbered 12, after V lost 9 bases and J lost 9 bases. Germline loops: CDR1 MNHEY, CDR2 SMNVEV (reference sequence).